This entry features one T cell receptor (beta chain) sequence. The data originate from a study of cytomegalovirus exposure and HLA in healthy donors. Primers for the PCR totalled 60 Vbeta and 13 Jbeta. Clones were read by immunoSEQ multiplex PCR, and TCRdb kept only the in-frame ones, dropping some. The sample includes some 110,000 clones, over 12% of them seen just once. The origin of this receptor is a female donor in good health and CMV-seronegative. The specimen sequenced was PBMCs.

Here the CDR3 reads CASSPTGVDTQYF. DNA for the CDR3: TGTGCCAGCAGCCCTACGGGGGTGGATACGCAGTATTTT. The chain carries TRBV11-2 and TRBJ2-3, with a weak D call TRBD2 (6 bases). CDR3 length equals 13 residues. CDR1 is SGHAT and CDR2 is FQNNGV in the germline V gene. Trimming removed 5 bases from V and 6 bases from J, with 12 bases in between.